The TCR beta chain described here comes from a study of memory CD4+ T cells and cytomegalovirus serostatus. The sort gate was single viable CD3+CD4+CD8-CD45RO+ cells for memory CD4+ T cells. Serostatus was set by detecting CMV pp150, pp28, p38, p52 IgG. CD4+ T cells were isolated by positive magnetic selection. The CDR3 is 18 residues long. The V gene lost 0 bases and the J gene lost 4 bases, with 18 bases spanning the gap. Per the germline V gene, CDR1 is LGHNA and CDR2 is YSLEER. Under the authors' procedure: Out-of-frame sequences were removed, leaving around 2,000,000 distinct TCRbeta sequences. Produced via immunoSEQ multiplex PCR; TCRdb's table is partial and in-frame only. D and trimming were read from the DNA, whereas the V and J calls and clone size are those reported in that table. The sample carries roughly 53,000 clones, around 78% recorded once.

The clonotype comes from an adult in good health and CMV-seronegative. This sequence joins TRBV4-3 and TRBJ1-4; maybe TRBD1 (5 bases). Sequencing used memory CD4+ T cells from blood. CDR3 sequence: CASSQDILTRGDNEKLFF. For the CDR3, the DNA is TGCGCCAGCAGCCAAGATATTTTAACGAGGGGAGATAATGAAAAACTGTTTTTT.